A single sample gave rise to the 22 T cell receptor beta chains below, sequenced in a study of somatic mutations in cytotoxic T cells in rheumatoid arthritis. Assay: immunoSEQ multiplex PCR; the TCRdb copy retains only in-frame clones and omits some. This sample carries about 18,000 clones, roughly four fifths of them seen once, and the ten largest clones take roughly a tenth. The sample taken for sequencing was CD8+ T cells sorted from blood. These receptors were collected from a woman aged 45-59 years in good health.

V usage is TRBV29-1 and J usage is TRBJ1-2, with D possibly matching TRBD1 (5 bases). The V gene lost 4 bases and the J gene lost 3 bases, with 18 bases spanning the gap. CDR3 length: 15 residues. Germline values: CDR1 SQVTM, CDR2 ANQGSEA. CDR3 nucleotides: TGCAGCGTTGCCACCTTTGGGGGGACGGACTATGGCTACACCTTC. This encodes CSVATFGGTDYGYTF.

Written as DNA, the CDR3 is TGCAGCGTCTGGCCCGACAGAAGCACAGATACGCAGTATTTT. Amino acids: CSVWPDRSTDTQYF. This chain joins TRBV29-1 and TRBJ2-3; possibly TRBD1 for D (5 bases). The V end was cut by 6 bases, the J end by 0 bases, with 13 bases between. This CDR3 contains 14 residues. Germline V gives CDR1 SQVTM, CDR2 ANQGSEA.

J is TRBJ1-5 and V is TRBV28; D perhaps matches TRBD1 (6 bases). Per the germline V gene, CDR1 is MDHEN and CDR2 is SYDVKM. The ends were cut back, 2 bases at V and 6 bases at J, with 11 bases in the middle. CDR3 length: 14 residues. The CDR3 spells CASSLPDSFQPQHF. The CDR3 DNA is TGTGCCAGCAGTTTACCGGACAGTTTTCAGCCCCAGCATTTT.

The chain carries TRBV19 and TRBJ1-1, with 8 bases aligning to TRBD1. The CDR3 spans 15 residues. The germline V gene has CDR1 LNHDA and CDR2 SQIVND (reference sequence). J was trimmed by 0 bases and V by 4 bases; bases with no gene match: 4. Here the CDR3 reads CASSTRTGLNTEAFF. CDR3 coding DNA: TGTGCCAGTAGTACGAGGACAGGGTTGAACACTGAAGCTTTCTTT.

The CDR3 DNA sequence: TGTGCCAGCAGTCGGGGACTAGGCGGGCCCCAAGAGACCCAGTACTTC. Translating it yields CASSRGLGGPQETQYF. V is TRBV27 and J is TRBJ2-5; 8 bases are a match to TRBD2. The ends lost 5 bases at V and 1 base at J; junction bases unmatched: 9. Germline lookup yields CDR1 MNHEY and CDR2 SMNVEV (reference sequence). The length of the CDR3 is 16 residues.

The chain carries TRBV7-9 and TRBJ2-1, with a possible D match to TRBD1 (5 bases). The V end was cut by 2 bases, the J end by 5 bases, with 13 bases between. The CDR3 extends over 15 amino acids. The germline gives CDR1 SEHNR, CDR2 FQNEAQ (reference sequence). CDR3 nucleotides: TGTGCCAGCAGCTTATCTCGACAGTCGAACAATGAGCAGTTCTTC. Residues: CASSLSRQSNNEQFF. The complete variable domain, with remaining parts taken from reference TRBV7-9 and TRBJ2-1, reads DTGVSQNPRHKITKRGQNVTFRCDPISEHNRLYWYRQTLGQGPEFLTYFQNEAQLEKSRLLSDRFSAERPKGSFSTLEIQRTEQGDSAMYLCASSLSRQSNNEQFFGPGTRLTVL.

This chain uses TRBV21-1 with TRBJ1-5. TRBV21-1 represents a pseudogene. The CDR3 is 16 residues long. CDR3 nucleotide sequence: TGTGCCAGCAGCAAAGGCGTGAGATCCAGCAATCAGCCCCAGCATTTT. Amino acids: CASSKGVRSSNQPQHF.

This chain uses TRBV5-5 with TRBJ2-1; D is unresolved. The germline CDR1 and CDR2 sequences are SGHKS and YYEKEE (reference sequence). CDR3 length: 15 residues. V was shortened by 2 bases and J by 4 bases, with 13 bases between the two germline ends. The CDR3 loop is CASSFYGGVYNEQFF. The CDR3 region has the DNA TGTGCCAGCAGCTTCTACGGTGGTGTGTACAATGAGCAGTTCTTC.

The rearrangement links TRBV13 to TRBJ2-7, with TRBD2 matching over 7 bases. CDR1 and CDR2 from the germline V gene are PRHDT and FYEKMQ (reference sequence). The CDR3 has 13 amino acids. V lost 5 bases and J lost 4; bases outside the gene matches: 5. The CDR3 here is CASSSGKRYEQYF. The CDR3 DNA reads as TGTGCCAGCAGCAGCGGGAAGAGGTACGAGCAGTACTTC.

V gene TRBV5-8 combines with J gene TRBJ1-5, with 7 nucleotides matching TRBD1. The CDR3 totals 15 residues. Germline trimming cut 4 bases from V and 3 bases from J; bases unmatched to any gene: 7. Per germline, CDR1 SGHTS and CDR2 YDEGEE. The CDR3 nucleotides read TGTGCCAGCAGCGTACAGGGGTATTCCAATCAGCCCCAGCATTTT. This sequence encodes CASSVQGYSNQPQHF.

The J gene is TRBJ1-2, the V gene TRBV18, with 8 bases that match TRBD1. CDR1 is KGHSH and CDR2 is LQKENI in the germline V gene. The CDR3 has 16 amino acids. V lost 4 bases to trimming and J lost 3 bases; unmatched junction nucleotides: 10. DNA for the CDR3: TGTGCCAGCTCACTCCGCCCCGGACAGGGAGACTATGGCTACACCTTC. Protein sequence: CASSLRPGQGDYGYTF.

This chain joins TRBV5-6 and TRBJ1-1, with TRBD1 matching 9 bases. CDR1 SGHDT and CDR2 YYEEEE come from the germline V gene. The CDR3 is 15 residues long. The junction had 7 bases not matched to a gene; V was cut back by 3 bases and J by 4 bases. CDR3 sequence (DNA): TGTGCCAGCAGCTGGGGACAGGGATCGAGCACTGAAGCTTTCTTT. Amino acid sequence: CASSWGQGSSTEAFF.

This chain links TRBV29-1 with TRBJ2-3; D gene uncertain. V dropped 2 bases and J dropped 4 bases, with 13 bases sitting between them. The CDR3 is made up of 14 amino acids. CDR1 is SQVTM and CDR2 is ANQGSEA in the germline V gene. The CDR3 DNA reads as TGCAGCGTTGAATGGGCAGTGAAATCAGATACGCAGTATTTT. As protein: CSVEWAVKSDTQYF.

In its sample, this clone was seen a few times. The V gene is TRBV27, the J gene TRBJ2-7, with TRBD2 as a possible D gene (5 bases). CDR1 and CDR2 from the germline V gene are MNHEY and SMNVEV (reference sequence). Trimming cost V 3 bases and J 4 bases, with 13 bases left between them. The CDR3 length is 14 residues. CDR3 sequence: CASSFRGSTYEQYF. The CDR3 nucleotides are TGTGCCAGCAGTTTCCGGGGTTCTACGTACGAGCAGTACTTC.

This chain links TRBV6-1 with TRBJ2-7; the D call may be TRBD1 or TRBD2 (5 bases each). Germline V gives CDR1 MNHNS, CDR2 SASEGT. V was shortened by 10 bases and J by 6 bases, with 25 bases between the two germline ends. The CDR3 contains 15 residues. This CDR3 reads CATLVRDGRKREQYF. CDR3 DNA: TGTGCCACCCTCGTCCGGGACGGACGTAAGCGCGAGCAGTACTTC.

V and J are TRBV9 and TRBJ2-1, with 7 bases aligning to TRBD2. Germline lookup yields CDR1 SGDLS and CDR2 YYNGEE. CDR3 length: 14 amino acids. V lost 4 bases, J lost 11 bases, and 12 bases stayed unmatched. CDR3 in amino acids: CASSPSGLAEKQFF. For the CDR3, the DNA is TGTGCCAGCAGCCCCTCGGGGCTAGCGGAGAAGCAGTTCTTC. Complete variable domain (other parts from reference TRBV9 and TRBJ2-1): DSGVTQTPKHLITATGQRVTLRCSPRSGDLSVYWYQQSLDQGLQFLIQYYNGEERAKGNILERFSAQQFPDLHSELNLSSLELGDSALYFCASSPSGLAEKQFFGPGTRLTVL.

This sequence joins TRBV28 and TRBJ1-5; 7 bases fit TRBD1. The V and J ends lost 3 bases and 7 bases, in that order; junction bases with no gene match: 6. Germline CDR1 reads MDHEN; CDR2 reads SYDVKM. This CDR3 region has 14 residues. CDR3 amino acids: CASSFDRVGQPQHF. In nucleotides, the CDR3 is TGTGCCAGCAGTTTTGACAGGGTGGGACAGCCCCAGCATTTT.

This clone was seen once. This rearrangement joins TRBV6-1 to TRBJ2-7; 7 positions agree with TRBD1. CDR3 length: 14 residues. The ends lost 6 bases at V and 3 bases at J; junction bases unmatched: 8. CDR1 and CDR2 from the germline V gene are MNHNS and SASEGT. The CDR3 sequence is CASSPRTGGYEQYF. The CDR3 DNA reads TGTGCCAGCAGCCCCCGGACAGGCGGCTACGAGCAGTACTTC.

This clone appeared a few times. This same CDR3 is encoded by further DNA sequences in the sample. V is TRBV6-5 and J is TRBJ2-1; D not resolved. The CDR3 length is 12 residues. Germline loops: CDR1 MNHEY, CDR2 SVGAGI. Trimming took 3 bases from V and 6 from J, leaving 6 bases between them. In nucleotides, the CDR3 is TGTGCCAGCAGTTATTCTGGCAATGAGCAGTTCTTC. This sequence encodes CASSYSGNEQFF.

V usage is TRBV7-9 and J usage is TRBJ2-1; TRBD1 matches 9 bases. The CDR3 runs to 17 residues. Trimming at V came to 1 base and at J to 6 bases, leaving 10 bases not matched to a gene. Per germline, CDR1 SEHNR and CDR2 FQNEAQ (reference sequence). The CDR3 sequence: CASSLGGVGQGANEQFF. As DNA, the CDR3 is TGTGCCAGCAGCTTAGGAGGAGTGGGACAGGGAGCCAATGAGCAGTTCTTC.

This clone was seen once. This chain uses TRBV5-6 with TRBJ2-5; D possibly corresponds to TRBD2 (5 bases). This CDR3 has 14 residues. Germline V CDR1 and CDR2: SGHDT, YYEEEE. The germline V and J ends were trimmed by 1 base and 3 bases, with 10 bases remaining between them. CDR3 coding DNA: TGTGCCAGCAGCTTGTTCGGAGGCGAAGAGACCCAGTACTTC. As protein: CASSLFGGEETQYF.

Notes on this clone: Other nucleotide sequences from this sample produce the same CDR3. This chain links TRBV7-9 with TRBJ2-1, with D tentatively TRBD1 (5 bases). V was shortened by 5 bases and J by 4 bases, with 6 bases between the two germline ends. The CDR3 spans 12 residues. Germline V lookup: CDR1 SEHNR, CDR2 FQNEAQ (reference sequence). The CDR3 sequence: CASSPGYNEQFF. Written as DNA, the CDR3 is TGTGCCAGCAGCCCAGGGTACAATGAGCAGTTCTTC. The full variable domain, completed using reference TRBV7-9 and TRBJ2-1, is DTGVSQNPRHKITKRGQNVTFRCDPISEHNRLYWYRQTLGQGPEFLTYFQNEAQLEKSRLLSDRFSAERPKGSFSTLEIQRTEQGDSAMYLCASSPGYNEQFFGPGTRLTVL.